The 14 T cell receptor beta chains in this list originate from one sample, sequenced in a study of prognosis after radiotherapy for stage I lung cancer. Amplicons of TCR beta CDR3 were generated from genomic DNA by two-round multiplex PCR. Each TRBV and TRBJ gene had its own primer in the first PCR round. TCRdb recomputed calls from the multiplex PCR reads with MiXCR, one row per CDR3 protein. Counted here are around 20,000 distinct CDR3 sequences, around 40% occurring once; the ten biggest clones make up roughly 30%. Sequencing used PBMCs, obtained before or after stereotactic body radiation therapy (not recorded which). All receptors derive from a donor at least 50 years old with non-small cell lung cancer.

The DNA for the CDR3 is TGTGCCAGCAGTTACCCCTGGGCGGGGACAGGGAATAATCAGCCCCAGCATTTT. This sequence encodes CASSYPWAGTGNNQPQHF. The J gene is TRBJ1-5, the V gene TRBV6-5; TRBD1 aligns across 9 bases. The CDR3 contains 18 residues. Germline CDR1 MNHEY, CDR2 SVGAGI. Losses at the gene ends were 2 bases for V and 4 bases for J; bases not matched to a gene: 12.

This clonotype was picked up many times. The chain employs TRBV5-1 and TRBJ2-5; D gene uncertain. Trimming stripped 3 bases from V and 2 bases from J, with 11 bases between. Germline loops: CDR1 SGHRS, CDR2 YFSETQ. The CDR3 contains 14 residues. The CDR3 loop reads CASSYGREQETQYF. For the CDR3, the DNA is TGCGCCAGCAGCTATGGAAGGGAACAAGAGACCCAGTACTTC.

The chain recombines TRBV3-1 with TRBJ2-3; 11 bases are shared with TRBD2. This CDR3 is built from 18 residues. V lost 4 bases to trimming and J lost 2 bases; unmatched junction nucleotides: 11. Germline CDR1 is LGHDT and CDR2 is YNNKEL (reference sequence). The chain's CDR3 is CASSPGLAGPQITDTQYF. DNA for the CDR3: TGTGCCAGCAGCCCCGGACTAGCGGGCCCTCAGATCACAGATACGCAGTATTTT.

Here the CDR3 DNA reads TGTGCCAGCAGCTTAGCCCTACCCCCCTCCGAGCAGTACTTC. Translating gives CASSLALPPSEQYF. The chain uses TRBV11-3 and TRBJ2-7, with unresolved D. The CDR3 runs 14 residues. V lost 1 base and J 6 bases, leaving 13 bases between the germline ends. Germline CDR1 reads SGHNT; CDR2 reads YENEEA.

This clonotype was counted between two and nine times. This sequence may be a read error, since a much larger clone differs from it by one base. The rearrangement uses TRBV9 and TRBJ2-3; 10 bases fit TRBD2. The germline V gene has CDR1 SGDLS and CDR2 YYNGEE. With V trimmed by 1 base and J by 4 bases, 9 bases remained unmatched. CDR3 length: 17 residues. The CDR3, as DNA: TGTGCCAGCAGCGTATCTACGACGCTAGCGGGAGCAGATACGCAGTATTTT. Its translation: CASSVSTTLAGADTQYF.

About this clonotype: The conserved final phenylalanine or tryptophan is absent from the CDR3, which likely points to a read error. This chain joins TRBV7-3 and TRBJ1-2; weak D call: TRBD1 (5 bases). V lost 4 bases and J lost 7, with 16 bases in between. Germline values: CDR1 SGHTA, CDR2 FQGTGA. CDR3 length: 14 residues. The CDR3 nucleotides are TGTGCCAGCAGCTCCCACAGGTTCTGGAGTGGCTACACCTCC. Amino acid sequence: CASSSHRFWSGYTS.

With regard to this clonotype: One base separates it from a far larger clone, so it is likely a read error. The chain combines TRBV5-6 with TRBJ2-2; possible D gene TRBD1, 6 bases. CDR1 is SGHDT and CDR2 is YYEEEE in the germline V gene. The CDR3 length is 15 residues. CDR3 DNA sequence: TGTGCCAGCAACAACGGACAGCGGCGCACCGGGGAGCCGTTTTTT. This translates into CASNNGQRRTGEPFF.

This clonotype was seen many times. The chain has TRBV6-5 and TRBJ2-5; D gene uncertain. Trimming took 2 bases from V and 7 from J, leaving 14 bases between them. Germline-derived CDR1 and CDR2 are MNHEY and SVGAGI. The CDR3 length is 14 residues. CDR3 bases: TGTGCCAGCAGTTACGGTCCCCTCAGAGGGACCCAGTACTTC. As protein: CASSYGPLRGTQYF.

This clonotype was seen a single time. The chain joins TRBV27 to TRBJ2-7; D is unresolved. Germline lookup yields CDR1 MNHEY and CDR2 SMNVEV (reference sequence). With 6 bases removed from V and 3 bases from J, the gap between germline ends came to 12 bases. The CDR3 totals 13 residues. The DNA of the CDR3 is TGTGCCAGCAGCTTCAAGGGAAACTACGAGCAGTACTTC. Protein: CASSFKGNYEQYF.

On this clonotype itself: This likely traces to a read error, being one base from a far larger clone. This rearrangement joins TRBV7-2 to TRBJ2-6, with 9 bases identical to TRBD2. Germline CDR1 is SGHTA and CDR2 is FQGNSA. This CDR3 spans 17 amino acids. DNA for the CDR3: TGCGCCAGCAGTCCGACTAGCGGAAATTCTGGGGACAACGTCCTGACTTTC. It specifies CASSPTSGNSGDNVLTF.

The table lists this clonotype with many counts. The chain uses TRBV7-9 and TRBJ2-3; D is unresolved. CDR3 length equals 15 residues. From germline, CDR1 is SEHNR and CDR2 FQNEAQ (reference sequence). Trimming took 7 bases from V and 4 from J, leaving 18 bases between them. The chain's CDR3 is CASTERRSFPDTQYF. The DNA for the CDR3 is TGTGCCAGCACTGAAAGACGGAGTTTCCCAGATACGCAGTATTTT.

The chain joins TRBV7-2 to TRBJ2-1, with 11 nucleotides matching TRBD2. The junction had 6 bases not matched to a gene; V was cut back by 5 bases and J by 15 bases. CDR1 is SGHTA, CDR2 FQGNSA, per germline. CDR3 size: 12 residues. CDR3 sequence: CASSARLAGLFF. The CDR3 bases are TGTGCCAGCAGCGCCCGACTAGCGGGGTTGTTCTTC. Filled out from reference TRBV7-2 and TRBJ2-1, the complete variable domain reads GAGVSQSPSNKVTEKGKDVELRCDPISGHTALYWYRQSLGQGLEFLIYFQGNSAPDKSGLPSDRFSAERTGGSVSTLTIQRTQQEDSAVYLCASSARLAGLFFGPGTRLTVL.

This clonotype was seen at least ten times. A much larger clone sits a single nucleotide away, making a read error possible. J is TRBJ2-2 and V is TRBV7-9; TRBD2 is a possible D gene (6 bases). CDR3 size: 17 residues. Germline V lookup: CDR1 SEHNR, CDR2 FQNEAQ (reference sequence). Written as DNA, the CDR3 is TGTGCCAGCAGCTTTCTCCGGACAATTACGAGGGGCGGGAAGCTGTTTTTT. Residues: CASSFLRTITRGGKLFF.

This clonotype has at least ten counts. V usage is TRBV10-3 and J usage is TRBJ1-2, with a tentative D call TRBD1 (6 bases). Trimming pared 0 bases from V and 4 bases from J, leaving 9 bases between. Looked up from germline, CDR1 is ENHRY and CDR2 is SYGVKD. The CDR3 has 14 amino acids. This chain's CDR3 is CAISESTGTYGYTF. The DNA of the CDR3 is TGTGCCATCAGTGAGTCGACAGGAACCTATGGCTACACCTTC.